The 28 T cell receptor beta chains in this list originate from one sample, sequenced in a study of Graves' ophthalmopathy and Graves' hyperthyroidism. Amplifying from RNA transcripts, the study obtained TCR beta CDR3 regions. Investigators did first-round RT-PCR with HTBI primers, then second-round multiplex PCR. One entry per CDR3 protein, called by TCRdb with MiXCR from the multiplex PCR reads. The sample includes under 250,000 distinct CDR3 sequences, roughly 21% seen only once; the top ten take roughly 39%. Sequencing was done on a sample of peripheral blood. The origin of the receptors is a woman in her 50s with Graves' ophthalmopathy.

This clonotype came up many times. The rearrangement uses TRBV6-1 and TRBJ1-5; D not certain. V was cut by 3 bases and J by 4 bases, with 7 bases left in between. Germline V CDR1 and CDR2: MNHNS, SASEGT. The length of the CDR3 is 13 residues. The chain's CDR3 is CASSEVQNQPQHF. CDR3 DNA sequence: TGTGCCAGCAGTGAGGTACAGAATCAGCCCCAGCATTTT.

This clonotype has at least ten counts. This chain links TRBV19 with TRBJ2-5; 7 bases match TRBD1. V shed 1 base, J shed 3 bases, and the junction held 5 bases outside the gene matches. The CDR3 runs to 15 residues. Germline CDR1 LNHDA, CDR2 SQIVND (reference sequence). The CDR3 DNA reads TGTGCCAGTAGTATAGGGGGACAGCCTAAAGAGACCCAGTACTTC. Protein product: CASSIGGQPKETQYF.

The chain links TRBV28 to TRBJ1-2; D might be TRBD1 (5 bases). With 7 bases removed from V and 4 bases from J, the gap between germline ends came to 10 bases. Germline V lookup: CDR1 MDHEN, CDR2 SYDVKM. This CDR3 region has 12 residues. CDR3 amino acids: CASNLGAYGYTF. Here the CDR3 DNA reads TGTGCCAGCAACCTCGGGGCCTATGGCTACACCTTC.

This clonotype occurred many times. The chain carries TRBV6-5 and TRBJ1-1; D is unclear. The V gene lost 2 bases and the J gene lost 2 bases, with 6 bases spanning the gap. The CDR3 consists of 13 residues. Germline assignment: CDR1 MNHEY and CDR2 SVGAGI. CDR3 region: CASSYDVNTEAFF. CDR3 DNA: TGTGCCAGCAGTTACGACGTCAACACTGAAGCTTTCTTT.

In this sample, this clonotype turned up many times. This chain connects TRBV6-1 to TRBJ2-7, with 8 bases that match TRBD2. Germline CDR1 is MNHNS and CDR2 is SASEGT. The CDR3 loop spans 12 amino acids. Losses at the gene ends were 5 bases for V and 6 bases for J; bases not matched to a gene: 3. The DNA for the CDR3 is TGTGCCAGCAGTCCCGGGGGGGGCGAGCAGTACTTC. The encoded protein is CASSPGGGEQYF.

The sample holds a few counts of this clonotype. J is TRBJ2-7 and V is TRBV11-2, with D perhaps matching TRBD1 (5 bases). The germline V and J ends were trimmed by 1 base and 3 bases, with 13 bases remaining between them. This CDR3 has 15 amino acids. From germline, CDR1 is SGHAT and CDR2 FQNNGV. The CDR3 spells CASSLVPDTNYEQYF. The CDR3 DNA sequence: TGTGCCAGCAGCTTAGTCCCGGACACTAACTACGAGCAGTACTTC. Full variable domain (remainder filled in from reference TRBV11-2 and TRBJ2-7): EAGVAQSPRYKIIEKRQSVAFWCNPISGHATLYWYQQILGQGPKLLIQFQNNGVVDDSQLPKDRFSAERLKGVDSTLKIQPAKLEDSAVYLCASSLVPDTNYEQYFGPGTRLTVT.

The chain couples TRBV6-5 to TRBJ2-7, with no clear D. The CDR3 runs to 12 residues. From germline, CDR1 is MNHEY and CDR2 SVGAGI. V was pared by 4 bases and J by 1 base, with 5 bases between. In nucleotides, the CDR3 is TGTGCCAGCAGTTCATTTTCCTACGAGCAGTACTTC. The encoded protein is CASSSFSYEQYF.

This clonotype has a count of ten or more. The chain joins TRBV6-2 or TRBV6-3 to TRBJ2-7, with D unclear. Germline assignment: CDR1 MNHEY and CDR2 SVGEGT. The CDR3 is 12 residues long. The ends were cut back, 5 bases at V and 5 bases at J, with 10 bases in the middle. The CDR3, as DNA: TGTGCCAGCAGTGACCCCGTACACGAGCAGTACTTC. This codes for CASSDPVHEQYF.

J is TRBJ2-5 and V is TRBV19; TRBD2 is a possible D gene (5 bases). This CDR3 spans 11 amino acids. Germline lookup yields CDR1 LNHDA and CDR2 SQIVND (reference sequence). V was clipped by 11 bases and J by 2 bases, with 9 bases between them. The CDR3 here is CAAGIQETQYF. DNA for the CDR3: TGTGCCGCGGGCATACAAGAGACCCAGTACTTC.

This clonotype was seen only a few times. The chain has TRBV7-3 and TRBJ2-2; the D gene is possibly TRBD2 (5 bases). The germline gives CDR1 SGHTA, CDR2 FQGTGA. The CDR3 consists of 16 residues. V was clipped by 4 bases and J by 8 bases, with 20 bases between them. The CDR3 loop reads CASSSMGSDWTGELFF. For the CDR3, the DNA is TGTGCCAGCAGCTCAATGGGGTCAGACTGGACTGGGGAGCTGTTTTTT.

This rearrangement joins TRBV6-8 to TRBJ2-7; D gene ambiguous. CDR1 MNHGY and CDR2 SAAAGT come from the germline V gene. The V end lost 4 bases, the J end lost 3 bases, and 25 bases lay between the germline ends. The CDR3 runs 18 residues. CDR3 in amino acids: CASSSAQPPPRKSYEQYF. The DNA of the CDR3 is TGTGCCAGCAGTTCTGCCCAGCCTCCCCCGCGTAAAAGCTACGAGCAGTACTTC.

This clonotype was counted ten times or more. This chain connects TRBV7-2 to TRBJ2-5, with a weak D call TRBD2 (6 bases). The CDR3 spans 14 residues. V lost 5 bases and J lost 4, with 14 bases in between. Germline V gene data show CDR1 as SGHTA and CDR2 as FQGNSA. The CDR3 coding sequence is TGTGCCAGCAGCGACCAGCGGGTGGGAGAGACCCAGTACTTC. Translation: CASSDQRVGETQYF.

Ten or more counts support this clonotype. This sequence joins TRBV11-2 and TRBJ1-1; 8 bases fit TRBD1. The J segment lost 4 bases and the V segment lost 4 bases, leaving 11 bases of the junction unmatched. CDR3 length: 16 amino acids. CDR1 and CDR2 (germline): SGHAT, FQNNGV. The CDR3 loop is CASSSVGQGFSTEAFF. CDR3 nucleotide sequence: TGTGCCAGCAGCTCCGTAGGACAGGGATTTAGCACTGAAGCTTTCTTT.

The chain joins TRBV6-2 or TRBV6-3 to TRBJ2-7; 10 nucleotides line up with TRBD2. Germline V lookup: CDR1 MNHEY, CDR2 SVGEGT. V lost 4 bases to trimming and J lost 2 bases; unmatched junction nucleotides: 2. This CDR3 has 14 residues. The CDR3 coding sequence is TGTGCCAGCAGTTCAGCGGGAGGGACCTACGAGCAGTACTTC. Its translation: CASSSAGGTYEQYF.

The table lists this clonotype with many counts. The CDR3 region has the DNA TGCAGTGCTAGGTACCGGATGCAGGGTAGATTAAGGCTGGTGTCCTACGAGCAGTACTTC. Translation gives CSARYRMQGRLRLVSYEQYF. The genes are TRBV20-1 and TRBJ2-7, with a weak D call TRBD1 (5 bases). Between the trimmed V and J ends, which lost 3 bases and 1 base, there was a span of 31 bases. Germline CDR1 reads DFQATT; CDR2 reads SNEGSKA (reference sequence). CDR3 length: 20 amino acids.

This clonotype was seen only once. The V and J genes are TRBV7-8 and TRBJ2-7; 15 bases line up with TRBD2. Per the germline V gene, CDR1 is SGHVS and CDR2 is FQNEAQ. Trimming at V came to 5 bases and at J to 4 bases, leaving 12 bases not matched to a gene. The CDR3 runs 18 residues. CDR3 coding DNA: TGTGCCAGCAGCCCTAGGACTAGCGGGGGGGCCTCGTCTTACGAGCAGTACTTC. Protein sequence: CASSPRTSGGASSYEQYF.

This clonotype appeared many times. The chain recombines TRBV7-2 with TRBJ1-2; D perhaps matches TRBD1 (5 bases). Germline V lookup: CDR1 SGHTA, CDR2 FQGNSA. The V end was cut by 3 bases, the J end by 0 bases, with 11 bases between. This CDR3 spans 15 amino acids. The CDR3 nucleotides are TGTGCCAGCAGCTTCCCGGGACGGACTAACTATGGCTACACCTTC. Protein sequence: CASSFPGRTNYGYTF.

This chain joins TRBV6-4 and TRBJ2-7, with 14 bases identical to TRBD2. Germline V gene sequence: CDR1 MRHNA, CDR2 SNTAGT. Losses at the gene ends were 4 bases for V and 8 bases for J; bases not matched to a gene: 10. The CDR3 is made up of 16 amino acids. CDR3 nucleotide sequence: TGTGCCAGCAGTGGAGGACTAGCGGGAGGAGGGTACAAGCAGTACTTC. Its protein product is CASSGGLAGGGYKQYF.

Comment on this clonotype: One end of the junction is discordant with germline, which a read error may explain. Written as DNA, the CDR3 is TGTGCCAGCAGTGGAACGAGGGGACTCGGGAACACCGGGGAGCTGTCTTTT. Residues: CASSGTRGLGNTGELSF. The V and J genes are TRBV2 and TRBJ2-2; D possibly corresponds to TRBD2 (6 bases). The CDR3 loop spans 17 amino acids. CDR1 and CDR2 from the germline V gene are SNHLY and FYNNEI.

This clonotype was counted ten times or more. V is TRBV30 and J is TRBJ2-7, with a weak D call TRBD2 (6 bases). CDR3 size: 13 residues. The ends were cut back, 0 bases at V and 6 bases at J, with 12 bases in the middle. CDR1 is GTSNPN and CDR2 is SVGIG in the germline V gene (reference sequence). The chain's CDR3 is CAWSVRAGREQYF. The DNA of the CDR3 is TGTGCCTGGAGTGTACGGGCGGGACGCGAGCAGTACTTC.

The table lists this clonotype with many counts. This chain connects TRBV24-1 to TRBJ2-5; TRBD1 matches at 7 bases. Germline loops: CDR1 KGHDR, CDR2 SFDVKD. V lost 7 bases to trimming and J lost 1 base; unmatched junction nucleotides: 17. There are 18 residues in the CDR3. The CDR3 sequence is CATSDDRANNPFQETQYF. The DNA for the CDR3 is TGTGCCACCAGCGATGACAGGGCAAATAATCCCTTCCAAGAGACCCAGTACTTC.

V usage is TRBV7-8 and J usage is TRBJ1-5; D is unclear. Trimming took 0 bases from V and 1 from J, leaving 4 bases between them. Germline CDR1 SGHVS, CDR2 FQNEAQ. The CDR3 runs 14 residues. The CDR3 nucleotides read TGTGCCAGCAGCTTAGCGCAGAGCAATCAGCCCCAGCATTTT. Translating it yields CASSLAQSNQPQHF.

This clonotype was seen repeatedly, ten times or more. V is TRBV7-9 and J is TRBJ1-1; no firm D call. Per germline, CDR1 SEHNR and CDR2 FQNEAQ (reference sequence). V was clipped by 3 bases and J by 5 bases, with 7 bases between them. The CDR3 consists of 12 residues. CDR3 loop: CASSFLSTEAFF. CDR3 DNA: TGTGCCAGCAGCTTTTTGAGTACTGAAGCTTTCTTT.

This clonotype occurred once. The CDR3: CASSFEVAGGRYEQYF. In DNA, the CDR3 is TGTGCCAGCAGCTTTGAAGTAGCGGGGGGAAGGTACGAGCAGTACTTC. The chain employs TRBV11-2 and TRBJ2-7; TRBD2 agrees at 10 bases. The V gene's germline CDR1 is SGHAT and CDR2 FQNNGV. This CDR3 spans 16 amino acids. Losses at the gene ends were 3 bases for V and 4 bases for J; bases not matched to a gene: 9. Full variable domain (outside the CDR3, taken from reference TRBV11-2 and TRBJ2-7): EAGVAQSPRYKIIEKRQSVAFWCNPISGHATLYWYQQILGQGPKLLIQFQNNGVVDDSQLPKDRFSAERLKGVDSTLKIQPAKLEDSAVYLCASSFEVAGGRYEQYFGPGTRLTVT.

On this clonotype: Given a much more abundant clone one base away, this may be a read error. This rearrangement joins TRBV6-1 to TRBJ2-7; D is unclear. CDR3 size: 13 residues. Germline assignment: CDR1 MNHNS and CDR2 SASEGT. CDR3 bases: TGTGCCAGCACGGCTTCAGGCTCCTACGAGCAGCACTTC. This translates into CASTASGSYEQHF.

This clonotype showed up many times. V and J are TRBV24-1 and TRBJ2-2; unclear D gene. V lost 5 bases to trimming and J lost 0 bases, with 6 bases between them. CDR3 size: 14 residues. Germline CDR1 and CDR2: KGHDR and SFDVKD. CDR3 protein: CATSGQANTGELFF. CDR3 sequence (DNA): TGTGCCACCAGTGGGCAGGCGAACACCGGGGAGCTGTTTTTT.

The chain recombines TRBV7-8 with TRBJ2-5, with 7 bases lining up with TRBD2. CDR1 SGHVS and CDR2 FQNEAQ come from the germline V gene. The V gene end was trimmed by 2 bases and the J gene end by 2 bases; junction bases not matched to a gene: 5. The CDR3 runs to 15 residues. The DNA of the CDR3 is TGTGCCAGCAGCTTACAGGGCGGGAGACAAGAGACCCAGTACTTC. As protein: CASSLQGGRQETQYF. Variable domain in full (rest from reference TRBV7-8 and TRBJ2-5): GAGVSQSPRYKVAKRGQDVALRCDPISGHVSLFWYQQALGQGPEFLTYFQNEAQLDKSGLPSDRFFAERPEGSVSTLKIQRTQQEDSAVYLCASSLQGGRQETQYFGPGTRLLVL.

The rearrangement uses TRBV27 and TRBJ2-7, with 8 bases lining up with TRBD2. The V gene end was trimmed by 6 bases and the J gene end by 3 bases; junction bases not matched to a gene: 7. This CDR3 has 14 amino acids. Germline CDR1 and CDR2: MNHEY and SMNVEV (reference sequence). The CDR3 DNA is TGTGCCAGCAGCTCTCTAGCGGGCCTCTACGAGCAGTACTTC. Amino acids: CASSSLAGLYEQYF.